Reported below is one T cell receptor (beta chain). The run depth of the assay was deep. Generated by immunoSEQ multiplex PCR, the TCRdb table keeps only in-frame clones and is missing some. Of over a million clones in the sample, less than 99% were seen once. The data stem from a study of shared clonotypes between healthy human individuals. Study information: Ranging from 18 to 49 in age, donors were two women and a few men.

From germline, CDR1 is SGHVS and CDR2 FQNEAQ. CDR3 length: 11 amino acids. V lost 5 bases to trimming and J lost 5 bases, with 5 bases between them. Sequenced material: naive CD4+ T cells sorted from blood. As to subset: CD45RA+ positively selected. The chain joins TRBV7-8 to TRBJ2-3; no firm D call. The receptor comes from a man between 25 and 39 years old in good health. CDR3 sequence: CASSTKDTQYF. The CDR3 region has the DNA TGTGCCAGCAGCACAAAAGATACGCAGTATTTT.